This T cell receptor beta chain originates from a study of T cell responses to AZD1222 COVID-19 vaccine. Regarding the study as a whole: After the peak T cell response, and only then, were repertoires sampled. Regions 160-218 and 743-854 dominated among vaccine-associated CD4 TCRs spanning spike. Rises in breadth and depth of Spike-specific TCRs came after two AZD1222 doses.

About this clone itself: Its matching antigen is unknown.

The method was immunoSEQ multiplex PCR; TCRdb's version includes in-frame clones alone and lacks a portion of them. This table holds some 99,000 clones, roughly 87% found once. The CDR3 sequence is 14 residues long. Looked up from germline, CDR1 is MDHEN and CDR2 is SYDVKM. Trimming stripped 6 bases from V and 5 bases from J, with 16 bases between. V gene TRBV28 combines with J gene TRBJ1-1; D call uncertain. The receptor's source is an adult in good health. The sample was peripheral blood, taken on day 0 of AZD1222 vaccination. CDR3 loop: CASRFAGFRTEAFF. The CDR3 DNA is TGTGCCAGCAGGTTCGCCGGGTTTCGGACTGAAGCTTTCTTT.